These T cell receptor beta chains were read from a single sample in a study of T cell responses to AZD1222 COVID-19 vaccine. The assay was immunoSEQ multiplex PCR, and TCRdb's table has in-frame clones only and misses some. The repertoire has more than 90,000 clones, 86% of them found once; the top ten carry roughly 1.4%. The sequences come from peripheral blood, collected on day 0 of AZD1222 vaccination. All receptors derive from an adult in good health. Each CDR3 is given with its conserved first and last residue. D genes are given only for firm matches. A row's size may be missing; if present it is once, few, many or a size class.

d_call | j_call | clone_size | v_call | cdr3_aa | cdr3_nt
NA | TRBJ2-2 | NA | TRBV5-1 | CASHPSNTGELFF | TGCGCCAGCCACCCCAGTAACACCGGGGAGCTGTTTTTT
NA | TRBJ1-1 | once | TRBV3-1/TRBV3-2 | CASSQDLGSNEAFF | TGTGCCAGCAGCCAAGATTTGGGGTCGAATGAAGCTTTCTTT
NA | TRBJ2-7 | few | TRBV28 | CASSSKLYEQYF | TGTGCCAGCAGTTCAAAACTTTACGAGCAGTACTTC
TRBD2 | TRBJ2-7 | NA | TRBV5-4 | CASSLYGTNYEQYF | TGTGCCAGCAGCTTATACGGGACTAACTACGAGCAGTACTTC
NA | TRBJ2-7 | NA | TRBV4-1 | CASSQGWRTDKGEQYF | TGCGCCAGCAGCCAAGGCTGGAGGACAGACAAAGGGGAGCAGTACTTC
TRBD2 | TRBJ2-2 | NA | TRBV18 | CASSPSPGQGTSGTNTGELFF | TGTGCCAGCTCACCAAGTCCAGGACAGGGGACTAGCGGGACGAACACCGGGGAGCTGTTTTTT
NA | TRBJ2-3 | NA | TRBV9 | CASSVVTSTDTQYF | TGTGCCAGCAGCGTAGTAACTAGCACAGATACGCAGTATTTT
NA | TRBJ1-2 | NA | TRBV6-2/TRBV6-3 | CASSSTETDGYTF | TGTGCCAGCAGTTCAACAGAGACGGATGGCTACACCTTC
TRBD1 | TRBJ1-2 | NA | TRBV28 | CASSLGAGGLSYGYTF | TGTGCCAGCAGTTTAGGGGCAGGGGGTTTAAGCTATGGCTACACCTTC
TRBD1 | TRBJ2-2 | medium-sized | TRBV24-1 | CATSSGDREAGELFF | TGTGCCACCAGTTCCGGGGACAGGGAAGCCGGGGAGCTGTTTTTT
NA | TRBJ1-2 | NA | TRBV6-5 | CASSYSRGHNYGYTF | TGTGCCAGCAGTTACTCGAGGGGACATAACTATGGCTACACCTTC
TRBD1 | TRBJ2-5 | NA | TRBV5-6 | CASSLRTGLAKKETQYF | TGTGCCAGCAGCTTGAGGACAGGGTTAGCTAAGAAAGAGACCCAGTACTTC